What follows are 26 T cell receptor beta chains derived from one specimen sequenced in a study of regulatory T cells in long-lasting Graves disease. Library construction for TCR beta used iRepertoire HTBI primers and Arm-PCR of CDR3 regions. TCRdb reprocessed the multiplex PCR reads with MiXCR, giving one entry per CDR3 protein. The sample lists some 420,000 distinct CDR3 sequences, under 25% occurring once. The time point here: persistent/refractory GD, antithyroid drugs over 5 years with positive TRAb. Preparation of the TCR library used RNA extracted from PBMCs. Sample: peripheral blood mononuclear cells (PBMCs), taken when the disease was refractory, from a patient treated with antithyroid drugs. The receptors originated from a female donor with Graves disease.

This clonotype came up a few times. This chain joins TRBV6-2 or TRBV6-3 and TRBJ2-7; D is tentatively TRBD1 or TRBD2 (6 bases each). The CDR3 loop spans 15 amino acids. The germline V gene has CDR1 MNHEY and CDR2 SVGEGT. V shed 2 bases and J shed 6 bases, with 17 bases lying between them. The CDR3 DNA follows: TGTGCCAGCAGTTACGATTGGGGGGCCATGACCGAGCAGTACTTC. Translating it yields CASSYDWGAMTEQYF.

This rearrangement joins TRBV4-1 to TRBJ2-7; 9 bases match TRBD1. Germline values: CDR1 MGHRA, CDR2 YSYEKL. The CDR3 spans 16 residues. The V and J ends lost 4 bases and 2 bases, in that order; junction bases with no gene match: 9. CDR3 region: CASSPQDRGEPYEQYF. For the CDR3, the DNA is TGCGCCAGCAGCCCCCAGGACAGGGGCGAACCCTACGAGCAGTACTTC.

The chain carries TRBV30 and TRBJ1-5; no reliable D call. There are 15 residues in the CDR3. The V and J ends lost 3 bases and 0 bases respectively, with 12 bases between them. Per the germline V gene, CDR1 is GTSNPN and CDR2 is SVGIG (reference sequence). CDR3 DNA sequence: TGTGCCTGGAGCACCCCGAGGGTTAGCAATCAGCCCCAGCATTTT. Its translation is CAWSTPRVSNQPQHF. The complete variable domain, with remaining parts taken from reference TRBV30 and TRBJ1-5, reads SQTIHQWPATLVQPVGSPLSLECTVEGTSNPNLYWYRQAAGRGLQLLFYSVGIGQISSEVPQNLSASRPQDRQFILSSKKLLLSDSGFYLCAWSTPRVSNQPQHFGDGTRLSIL.

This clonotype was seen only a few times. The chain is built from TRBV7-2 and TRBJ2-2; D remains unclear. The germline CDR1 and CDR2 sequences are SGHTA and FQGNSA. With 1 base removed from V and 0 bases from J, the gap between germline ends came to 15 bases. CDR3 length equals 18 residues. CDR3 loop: CASSLVPGVGANTGELFF. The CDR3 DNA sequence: TGTGCCAGCAGCTTAGTTCCTGGAGTGGGCGCGAACACCGGGGAGCTGTTTTTT.

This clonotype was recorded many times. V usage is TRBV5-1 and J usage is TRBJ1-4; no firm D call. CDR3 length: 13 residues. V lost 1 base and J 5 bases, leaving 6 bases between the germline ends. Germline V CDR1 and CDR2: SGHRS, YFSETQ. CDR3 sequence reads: CASSLTENEKLFF. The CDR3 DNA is TGCGCCAGCAGCTTGACAGAGAATGAAAAACTGTTTTTT.

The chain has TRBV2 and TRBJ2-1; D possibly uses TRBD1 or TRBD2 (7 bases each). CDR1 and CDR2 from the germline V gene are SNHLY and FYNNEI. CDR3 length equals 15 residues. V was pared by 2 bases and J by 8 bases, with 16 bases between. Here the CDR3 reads CASSEQGGGLDEQFF. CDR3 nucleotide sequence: TGTGCCAGCAGTGAACAGGGGGGGGGGTTGGATGAGCAGTTCTTC.

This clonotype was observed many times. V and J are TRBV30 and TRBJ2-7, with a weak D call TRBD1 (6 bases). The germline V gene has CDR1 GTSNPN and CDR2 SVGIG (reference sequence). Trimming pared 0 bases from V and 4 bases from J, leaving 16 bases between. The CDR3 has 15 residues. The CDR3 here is CAWSVPRDGQYEQYF. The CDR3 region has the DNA TGTGCCTGGAGTGTGCCCCGTGACGGACAGTACGAGCAGTACTTC.

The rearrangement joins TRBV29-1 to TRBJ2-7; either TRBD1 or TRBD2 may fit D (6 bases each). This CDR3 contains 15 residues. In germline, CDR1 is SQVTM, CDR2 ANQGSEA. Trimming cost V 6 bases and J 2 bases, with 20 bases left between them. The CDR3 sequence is CSVPGSSGAAYEQYF. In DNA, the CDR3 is TGCAGCGTACCCGGTTCCTCGGGGGCGGCCTACGAGCAGTACTTC.

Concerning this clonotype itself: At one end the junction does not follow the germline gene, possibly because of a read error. CDR3 nucleotide sequence: TGTGCCAGCAGTTTATTTGACACAGGAAACACCGTATATTTT. Translating it yields CASSLFDTGNTVYF. V gene TRBV12-3 or TRBV12-4 combines with J gene TRBJ1-3; the D gene is possibly TRBD1 (5 bases). The CDR3 length is 14 residues.

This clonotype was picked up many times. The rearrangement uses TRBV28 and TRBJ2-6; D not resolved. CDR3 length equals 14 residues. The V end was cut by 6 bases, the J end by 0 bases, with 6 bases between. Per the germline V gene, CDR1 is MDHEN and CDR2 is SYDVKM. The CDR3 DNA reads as TGTGCCAGCAGCGGATACTCTGGGGCCAACGTCCTGACTTTC. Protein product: CASSGYSGANVLTF.

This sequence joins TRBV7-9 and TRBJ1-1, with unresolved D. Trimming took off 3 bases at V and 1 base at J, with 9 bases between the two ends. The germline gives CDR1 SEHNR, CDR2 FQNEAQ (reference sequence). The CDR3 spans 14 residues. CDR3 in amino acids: CASSFSSRNTEAFF. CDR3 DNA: TGTGCCAGCAGCTTCAGTTCAAGGAACACTGAAGCTTTCTTT.

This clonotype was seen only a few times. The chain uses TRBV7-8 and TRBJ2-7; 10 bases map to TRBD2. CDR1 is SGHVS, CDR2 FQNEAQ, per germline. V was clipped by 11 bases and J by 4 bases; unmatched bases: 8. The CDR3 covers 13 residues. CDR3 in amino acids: CAGSGGRLYEQYF. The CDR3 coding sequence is TGTGCCGGTAGCGGGGGGAGGCTGTACGAGCAGTACTTC.

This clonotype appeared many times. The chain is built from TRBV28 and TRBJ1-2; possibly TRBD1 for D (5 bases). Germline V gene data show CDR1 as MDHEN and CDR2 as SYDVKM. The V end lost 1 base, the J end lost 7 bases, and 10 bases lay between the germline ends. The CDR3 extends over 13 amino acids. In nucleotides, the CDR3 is TGTGCCAGCAGTTTATCGGGAGGGGTTGGCTACACCTTC. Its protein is CASSLSGGVGYTF.

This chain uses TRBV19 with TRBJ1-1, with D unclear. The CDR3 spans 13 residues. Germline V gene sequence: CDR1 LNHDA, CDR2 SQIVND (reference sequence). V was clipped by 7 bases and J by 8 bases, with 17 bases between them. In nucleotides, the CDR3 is TGTGCCAGTACCACTGCTGTGACAAGGGAAGCTTTCTTT. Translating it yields CASTTAVTREAFF.

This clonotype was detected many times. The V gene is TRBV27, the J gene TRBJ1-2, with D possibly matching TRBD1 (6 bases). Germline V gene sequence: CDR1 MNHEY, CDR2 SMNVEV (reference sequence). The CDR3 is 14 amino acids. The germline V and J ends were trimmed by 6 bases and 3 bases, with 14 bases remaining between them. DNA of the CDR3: TGTGCCAGCAGGAAGTTGGGGGGCCACTATGGCTACACCTTC. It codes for CASRKLGGHYGYTF.

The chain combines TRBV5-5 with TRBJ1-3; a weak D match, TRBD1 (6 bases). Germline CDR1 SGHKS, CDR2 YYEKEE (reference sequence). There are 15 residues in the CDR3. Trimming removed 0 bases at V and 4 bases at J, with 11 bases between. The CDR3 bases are TGTGCCAGCAGCTTGGCCCCAGGGGAAGGAAACACCATATATTTT. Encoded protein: CASSLAPGEGNTIYF.

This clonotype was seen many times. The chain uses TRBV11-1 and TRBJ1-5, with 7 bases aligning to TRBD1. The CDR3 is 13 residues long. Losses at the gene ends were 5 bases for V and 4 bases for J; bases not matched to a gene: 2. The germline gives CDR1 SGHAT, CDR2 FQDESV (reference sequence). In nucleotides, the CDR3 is TGTGCCAGCAGCACGGACAGGAATCAGCCCCAGCATTTT. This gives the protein CASSTDRNQPQHF.

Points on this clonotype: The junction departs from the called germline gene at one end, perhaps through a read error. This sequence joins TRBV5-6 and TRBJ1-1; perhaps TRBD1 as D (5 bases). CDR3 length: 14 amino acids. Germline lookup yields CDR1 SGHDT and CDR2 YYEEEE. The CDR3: CASSLGGENPEAFF. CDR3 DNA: TGTGCCAGCAGCTTAGGAGGGGAGAACCCTGAAGCTTTCTTT.

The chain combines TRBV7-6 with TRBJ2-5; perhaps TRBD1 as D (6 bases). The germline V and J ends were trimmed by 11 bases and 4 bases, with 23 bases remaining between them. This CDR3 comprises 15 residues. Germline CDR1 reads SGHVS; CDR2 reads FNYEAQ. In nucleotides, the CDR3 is TGTGCCGTAGTGGGACAAAGCTGGGGGCGAGAGACCCAGTACTTC. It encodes CAVVGQSWGRETQYF.

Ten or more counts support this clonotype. CDR3 coding DNA: TGTGCCAGCAGCTTCGACAGGGCCACTGAAGCTTTCTTT. Translating it yields CASSFDRATEAFF. V usage is TRBV11-1 and J usage is TRBJ1-1; 7 bases are a match to TRBD1. The J segment lost 4 bases and the V segment lost 3 bases, leaving 2 bases of the junction unmatched. The CDR3 totals 13 residues. CDR1 is SGHAT, CDR2 FQDESV, per germline (reference sequence).

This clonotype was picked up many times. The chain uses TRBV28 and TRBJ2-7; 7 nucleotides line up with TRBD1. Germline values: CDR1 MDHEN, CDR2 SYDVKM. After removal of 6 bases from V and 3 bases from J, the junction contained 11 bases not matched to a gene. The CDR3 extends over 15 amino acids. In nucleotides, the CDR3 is TGTGCCAGCAGGGATAGGGGGCCCTCGAACTACGAGCAGTACTTC. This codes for CASRDRGPSNYEQYF.

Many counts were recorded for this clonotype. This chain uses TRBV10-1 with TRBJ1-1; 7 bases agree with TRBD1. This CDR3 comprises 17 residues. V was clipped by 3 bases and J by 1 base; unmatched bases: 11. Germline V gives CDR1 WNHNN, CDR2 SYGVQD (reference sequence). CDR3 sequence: CASSDYNRGSWNTEAFF. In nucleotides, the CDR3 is TGCGCCAGCAGTGATTATAACAGGGGAAGTTGGAACACTGAAGCTTTCTTT.

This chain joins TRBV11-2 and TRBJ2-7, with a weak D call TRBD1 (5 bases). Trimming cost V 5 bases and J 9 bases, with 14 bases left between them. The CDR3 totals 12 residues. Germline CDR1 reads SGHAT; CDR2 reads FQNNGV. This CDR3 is CASSPPGQVQYF. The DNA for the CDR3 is TGTGCCAGCAGCCCCCCTGGACAAGTGCAGTACTTC. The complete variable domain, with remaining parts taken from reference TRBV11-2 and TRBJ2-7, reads EAGVAQSPRYKIIEKRQSVAFWCNPISGHATLYWYQQILGQGPKLLIQFQNNGVVDDSQLPKDRFSAERLKGVDSTLKIQPAKLEDSAVYLCASSPPGQVQYFGPGTRLTVT.

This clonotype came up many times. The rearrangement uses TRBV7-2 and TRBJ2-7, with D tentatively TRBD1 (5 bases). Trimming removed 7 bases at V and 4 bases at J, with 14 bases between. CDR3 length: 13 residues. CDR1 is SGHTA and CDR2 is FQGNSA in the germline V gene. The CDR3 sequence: CASTWGFGYEQYF. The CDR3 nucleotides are TGTGCCAGCACTTGGGGCTTCGGGTACGAGCAGTACTTC.

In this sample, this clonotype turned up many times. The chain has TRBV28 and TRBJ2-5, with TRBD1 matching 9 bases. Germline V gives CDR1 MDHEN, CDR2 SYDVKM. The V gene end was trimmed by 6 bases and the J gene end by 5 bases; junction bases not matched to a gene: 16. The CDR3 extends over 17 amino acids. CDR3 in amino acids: CASSPGGGQGIQETQYF. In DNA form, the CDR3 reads TGTGCCAGCAGCCCCGGAGGGGGACAGGGAATTCAGGAGACCCAGTACTTC.

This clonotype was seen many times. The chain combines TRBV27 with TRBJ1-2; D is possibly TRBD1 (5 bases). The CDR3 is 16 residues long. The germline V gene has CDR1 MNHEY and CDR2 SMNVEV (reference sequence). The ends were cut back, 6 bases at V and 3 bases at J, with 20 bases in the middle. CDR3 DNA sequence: TGTGCCAGCAGCCCGGGGACCGGCTACACGCACTATGGCTACACCTTC. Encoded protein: CASSPGTGYTHYGYTF.